This TCR beta chain was obtained from a study of cytomegalovirus exposure and HLA in healthy donors. Whole-study results and caveats: Most TCR sequences were uncommon, yet certain public TCRs appeared in many donors. According to a subsequent analysis, TCR clusters identified in the first cohort showed a tendency to co-occur across the 110 or so validation repertoires. Cytomegalovirus association was assigned to 170 or so TCR beta chains.

CDR1 MNHEY and CDR2 SVGAGI come from the germline V gene. After removal of 6 bases from V and 4 bases from J, the junction contained 11 bases not matched to a gene. The CDR3 sequence is 15 residues long. The protocol was immunoSEQ multiplex PCR, while the TCRdb copy is restricted to in-frame clones and leaves out a portion. Altogether 120,000 or so clones are present, 70% to 90% being singletons, with the ten largest covering around 2%. Worth noting for this clone: Its target is not known.

This sequence joins TRBV6-5 and TRBJ2-7, with TRBD1 matching 8 bases. The TCR was taken from a man aged 18-30 years in good health and CMV-seronegative. Sequencing was done on a sample of PBMCs. The DNA of the CDR3 is TGTGCCAGCAGCCGCCGGGACAGGAGACTTTACGAGCAGTACTTC. Translated, it gives CASSRRDRRLYEQYF.